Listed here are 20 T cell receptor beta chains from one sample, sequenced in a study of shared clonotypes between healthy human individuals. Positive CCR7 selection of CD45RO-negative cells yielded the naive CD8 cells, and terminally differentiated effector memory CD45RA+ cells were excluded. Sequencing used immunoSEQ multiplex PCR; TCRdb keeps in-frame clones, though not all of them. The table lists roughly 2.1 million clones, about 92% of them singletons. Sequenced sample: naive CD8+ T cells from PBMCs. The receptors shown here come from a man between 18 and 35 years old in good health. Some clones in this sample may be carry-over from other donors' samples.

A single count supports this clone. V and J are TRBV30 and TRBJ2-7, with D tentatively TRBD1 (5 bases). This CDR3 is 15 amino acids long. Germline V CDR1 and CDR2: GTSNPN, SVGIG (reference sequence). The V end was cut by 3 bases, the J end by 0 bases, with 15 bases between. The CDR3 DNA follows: TGTGCCTGGAGAAGTAACAGGATGAGCTCCTACGAGCAGTACTTC. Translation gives CAWRSNRMSSYEQYF.

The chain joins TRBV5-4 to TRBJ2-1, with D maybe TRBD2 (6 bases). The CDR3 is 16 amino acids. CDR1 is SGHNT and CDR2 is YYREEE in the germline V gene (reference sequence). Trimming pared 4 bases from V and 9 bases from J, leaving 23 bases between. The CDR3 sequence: CASSPDLAGLPGEQFF. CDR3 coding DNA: TGTGCCAGCAGCCCCGACCTGGCGGGACTCCCTGGTGAGCAGTTCTTC.

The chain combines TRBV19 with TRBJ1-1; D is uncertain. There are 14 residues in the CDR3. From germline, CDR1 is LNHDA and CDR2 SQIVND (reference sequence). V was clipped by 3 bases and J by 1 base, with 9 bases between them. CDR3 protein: CASSMQATNTEAFF. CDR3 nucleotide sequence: TGTGCCAGTAGTATGCAGGCCACGAACACTGAAGCTTTCTTT. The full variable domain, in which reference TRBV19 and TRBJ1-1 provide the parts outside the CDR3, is DGGITQSPKYLFRKEGQNVTLSCEQNLNHDAMYWYRQDPGQGLRLIYYSQIVNDFQKGDIAEGYSVSREKKESFPLTVTSAQKNPTAFYLCASSMQATNTEAFFGQGTRLTVV.

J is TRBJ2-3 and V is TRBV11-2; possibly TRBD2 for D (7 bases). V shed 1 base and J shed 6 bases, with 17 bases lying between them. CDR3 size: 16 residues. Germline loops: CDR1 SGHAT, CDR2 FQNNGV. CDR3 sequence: CASSLVSSGRGDTQYF. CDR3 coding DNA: TGTGCCAGCAGCTTAGTATCTAGCGGTAGGGGGGATACGCAGTATTTT.

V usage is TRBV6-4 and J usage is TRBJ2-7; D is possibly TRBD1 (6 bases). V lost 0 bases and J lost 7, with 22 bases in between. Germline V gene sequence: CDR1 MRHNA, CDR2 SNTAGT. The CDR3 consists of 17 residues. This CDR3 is CASSDSNLTGQIYEQYF. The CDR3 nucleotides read TGTGCCAGCAGTGACTCGAACTTGACCGGACAGATCTATGAGCAGTACTTC.

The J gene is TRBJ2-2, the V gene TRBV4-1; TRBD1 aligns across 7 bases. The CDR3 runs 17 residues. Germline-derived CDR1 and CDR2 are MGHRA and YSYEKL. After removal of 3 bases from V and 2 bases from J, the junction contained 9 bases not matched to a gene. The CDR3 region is CASSQVLRDRNTGELFF. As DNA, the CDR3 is TGCGCCAGCAGCCAGGTCCTCCGGGACAGAAACACCGGGGAGCTGTTTTTT.

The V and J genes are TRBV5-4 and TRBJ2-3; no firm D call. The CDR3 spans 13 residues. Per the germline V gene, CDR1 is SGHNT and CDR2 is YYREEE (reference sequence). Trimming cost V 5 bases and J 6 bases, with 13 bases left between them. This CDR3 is CASSLRPSDTQYF. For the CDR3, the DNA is TGTGCCAGCAGTCTCCGACCGTCGGATACGCAGTATTTT.

The CDR3 DNA reads TGTGCCAGCAACCTTAGAGGCGGGACACCACAAGAGACCCAGTACTTC. This sequence encodes CASNLRGGTPQETQYF. This chain links TRBV7-9 with TRBJ2-5, with D possibly being TRBD1 or TRBD2 (6 bases each). V was pared by 7 bases and J by 2 bases, with 20 bases between. Germline V lookup: CDR1 SEHNR, CDR2 FQNEAQ (reference sequence). The CDR3 extends over 16 amino acids. Drawing the rest from reference TRBV7-9 and TRBJ2-5, the complete variable domain is DTGVSQNPRHKITKRGQNVTFRCDPISEHNRLYWYRQTLGQGPEFLTYFQNEAQLEKSRLLSDRFSAERPKGSFSTLEIQRTEQGDSAMYLCASNLRGGTPQETQYFGPGTRLLVL.

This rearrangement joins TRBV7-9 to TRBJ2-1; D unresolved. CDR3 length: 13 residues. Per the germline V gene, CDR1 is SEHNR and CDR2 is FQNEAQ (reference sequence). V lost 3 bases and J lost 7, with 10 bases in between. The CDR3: CASSFIDKNEQFF. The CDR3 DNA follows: TGTGCCAGCAGCTTTATTGACAAAAATGAGCAGTTCTTC.

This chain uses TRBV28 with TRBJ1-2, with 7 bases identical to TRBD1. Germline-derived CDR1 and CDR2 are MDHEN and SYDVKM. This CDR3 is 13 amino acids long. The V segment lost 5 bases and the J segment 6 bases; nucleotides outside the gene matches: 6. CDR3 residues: CASSPRQGDGYTF. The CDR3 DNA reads TGTGCCAGCAGTCCAAGACAGGGTGATGGCTACACCTTC.

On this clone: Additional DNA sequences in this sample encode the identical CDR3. CDR3 in amino acids: CASSLGNEQFF. The CDR3 nucleotides are TGTGCCAGCAGCTTGGGCAATGAGCAGTTCTTC. The V call is TRBV6-1, the J call TRBJ2-1; D is undetermined. Germline CDR1 is MNHNS and CDR2 is SASEGT. CDR3 length: 11 residues. V lost 6 bases, J lost 6 bases, and 6 bases lay in between.

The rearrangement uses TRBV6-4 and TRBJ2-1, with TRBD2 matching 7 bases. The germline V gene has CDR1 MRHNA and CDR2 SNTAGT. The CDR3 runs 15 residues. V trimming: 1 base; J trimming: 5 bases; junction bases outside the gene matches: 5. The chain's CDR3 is CASSDLGEGHNEQFF. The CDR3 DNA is TGTGCCAGCAGTGACTTGGGGGAGGGCCACAATGAGCAGTTCTTC.

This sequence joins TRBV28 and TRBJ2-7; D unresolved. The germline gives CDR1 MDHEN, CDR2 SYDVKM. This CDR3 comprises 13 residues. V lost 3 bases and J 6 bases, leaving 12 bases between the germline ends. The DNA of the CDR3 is TGTGCCAGCAGTTTTCCCCTTGGAGTCGAGCAGTACTTC. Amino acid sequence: CASSFPLGVEQYF.

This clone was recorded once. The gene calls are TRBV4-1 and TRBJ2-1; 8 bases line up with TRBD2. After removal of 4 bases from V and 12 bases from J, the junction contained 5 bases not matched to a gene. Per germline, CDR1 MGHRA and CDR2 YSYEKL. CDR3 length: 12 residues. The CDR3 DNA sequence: TGCGCCAGCAGCCCGATAGCGGGAACGCAGTTCTTC. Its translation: CASSPIAGTQFF.

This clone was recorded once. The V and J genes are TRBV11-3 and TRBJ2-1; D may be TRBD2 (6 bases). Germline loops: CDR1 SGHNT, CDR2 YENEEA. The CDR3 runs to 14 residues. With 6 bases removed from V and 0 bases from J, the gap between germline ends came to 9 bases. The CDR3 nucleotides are TGTGCCAGCAGGGCAGCGGGCTCCTACAATGAGCAGTTCTTC. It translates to CASRAAGSYNEQFF.

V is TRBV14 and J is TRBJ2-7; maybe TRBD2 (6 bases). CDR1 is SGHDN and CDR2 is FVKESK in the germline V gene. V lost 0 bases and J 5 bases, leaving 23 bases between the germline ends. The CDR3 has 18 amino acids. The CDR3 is CASSQEGRGGWTGHEQYF. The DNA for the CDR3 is TGTGCCAGCAGCCAAGAAGGGCGGGGCGGCTGGACGGGGCACGAGCAGTACTTC.

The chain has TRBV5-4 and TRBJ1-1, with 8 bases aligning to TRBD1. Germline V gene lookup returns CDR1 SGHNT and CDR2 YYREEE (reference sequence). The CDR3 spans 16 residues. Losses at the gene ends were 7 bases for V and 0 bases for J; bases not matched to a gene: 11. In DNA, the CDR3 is TGTGCCAGCCTACCAAACAGGGGGGAATTGAACACTGAAGCTTTCTTT. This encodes CASLPNRGELNTEAFF.

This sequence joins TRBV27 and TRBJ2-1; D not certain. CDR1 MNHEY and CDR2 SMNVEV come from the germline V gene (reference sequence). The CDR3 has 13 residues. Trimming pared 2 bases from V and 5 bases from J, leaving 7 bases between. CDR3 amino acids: CASSLDSNNEQFF. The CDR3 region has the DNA TGTGCCAGCAGTTTAGACTCTAACAATGAGCAGTTCTTC.

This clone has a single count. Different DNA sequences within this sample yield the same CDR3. The CDR3 protein is CASSLGDSGGLYEQYF. The CDR3 coding sequence is TGTGCCAGCAGCTTAGGGGACAGTGGTGGTTTATACGAGCAGTACTTC. This rearrangement joins TRBV7-9 to TRBJ2-7; 7 positions match TRBD1. The germline V gene encodes CDR1 SEHNR and CDR2 FQNEAQ (reference sequence). There are 16 residues in the CDR3. V lost 1 base, J lost 4 bases, and 10 bases stayed unmatched.

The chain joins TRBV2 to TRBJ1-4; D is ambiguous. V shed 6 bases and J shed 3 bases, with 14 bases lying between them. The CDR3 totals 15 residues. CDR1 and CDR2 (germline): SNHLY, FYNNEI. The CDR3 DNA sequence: TGTGCCAGCAGCGAACAGAGGGTTTCTAATGAAAAACTGTTTTTT. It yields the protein CASSEQRVSNEKLFF.